This entry lists 23 T cell receptor beta chains sequenced from one sample in a study of cytomegalovirus exposure and HLA in healthy donors. PCR primers comprised 60 Vbeta and 13 Jbeta primers. Repertoires were generated with immunoSEQ multiplex PCR, while TCRdb's copy carries only in-frame clones and drops some. Here the sample spans about 100,000 clones, less than 75% being singletons. Material for sequencing was PBMCs. All receptors derive from a man aged 35 to 55 in good health and CMV-seropositive.

This sequence joins TRBV10-1 and TRBJ2-7; 8 bases are shared with TRBD1. The length of the CDR3 is 14 residues. Germline loops: CDR1 WNHNN, CDR2 SYGVQD (reference sequence). J gave up 3 bases and V 3 bases, and 4 bases lay outside the gene matches. The CDR3 DNA follows: TGCGCCAGCAGTGATTCTGGACAGGGCTACGAGCAGTACTTC. It specifies CASSDSGQGYEQYF.

The chain carries TRBV7-3 and TRBJ2-1; maybe TRBD2 (5 bases). The CDR3 has 13 residues. V lost 5 bases to trimming and J lost 9 bases, with 14 bases between them. CDR1 SGHTA and CDR2 FQGTGA come from the germline V gene. The CDR3 nucleotides are TGTGCCAGCAGCCCTACTAGTTTCGGTGAGCAGTTCTTC. Translation: CASSPTSFGEQFF.

This clone was found a few times. The chain joins TRBV5-1 to TRBJ2-7; the match to TRBD1 covers 9 bases. The junction had 9 bases not matched to a gene; V was cut back by 2 bases and J by 6 bases. Germline CDR1 is SGHRS and CDR2 is YFSETQ. This CDR3 is 15 amino acids long. CDR3 sequence: CASSFPGTGLREQYF. Here the CDR3 DNA reads TGCGCCAGCAGCTTCCCCGGGACAGGGTTACGCGAGCAGTACTTC.

The J gene is TRBJ2-1, the V gene TRBV25-1; 9 nucleotides line up with TRBD2. The CDR3 totals 15 residues. The junction had 7 bases not matched to a gene; V was cut back by 6 bases and J by 4 bases. The V gene's germline CDR1 is MGHDK and CDR2 SYGVNS. This CDR3 is CASRITLAGYNEQFF. The CDR3 DNA reads as TGTGCCAGCAGGATAACGCTAGCGGGATACAATGAGCAGTTCTTC.

The chain recombines TRBV6-5 with TRBJ1-5; 7 bases align to TRBD1. Germline CDR1 is MNHEY and CDR2 is SVGAGI. This CDR3 region has 15 residues. After removal of 0 bases from V and 1 base from J, the junction contained 0 bases not matched to a gene. CDR3 nucleotides: TGTGCCAGCAGTTACTCGACAGGGAGCAATCAGCCCCAGCATTTT. Translation gives CASSYSTGSNQPQHF.

V usage is TRBV6-1 and J usage is TRBJ2-7; D is ambiguous. The germline CDR1 and CDR2 sequences are MNHNS and SASEGT. The V end was cut by 4 bases, the J end by 2 bases, with 9 bases between. CDR3 length equals 13 residues. Here the CDR3 reads CASSVGLTYEQYV. CDR3 sequence (DNA): TGTGCCAGCAGTGTCGGGTTAACCTACGAGCAGTACGTC.

This clone has only one observation. The J gene is TRBJ1-2, the V gene TRBV11-2; D uncertain. Deletions cut 1 base from V and 3 bases from J, with 6 bases between. The CDR3 covers 13 residues. The germline CDR1 and CDR2 sequences are SGHAT and FQNNGV. CDR3 sequence: CASSLGAYYGYTF. Written as DNA, the CDR3 is TGTGCCAGCAGCTTAGGAGCTTACTATGGCTACACCTTC.

The chain links TRBV4-1 to TRBJ2-1; 10 nucleotides match TRBD2. With V trimmed by 0 bases and J by 4 bases, 9 bases remained unmatched. The CDR3 covers 18 residues. Germline-derived CDR1 and CDR2 are MGHRA and YSYEKL. DNA for the CDR3: TGCGCCAGCAGCCAAGATCGAAGTAGCGGGAGGACTTACAATGAGCAGTTCTTC. Its translation: CASSQDRSSGRTYNEQFF.

The chain links TRBV6-5 to TRBJ1-4, with 7 bases fitting TRBD1. The V gene end was trimmed by 8 bases and the J gene end by 4 bases; junction bases not matched to a gene: 4. The CDR3 totals 13 residues. Germline V gene lookup returns CDR1 MNHEY and CDR2 SVGAGI. CDR3 DNA: TGTGCCAGCGGGGACAGCATTAATGAAAAACTGTTTTTT. It specifies CASGDSINEKLFF.

V gene TRBV5-6 combines with J gene TRBJ2-5; the match to TRBD1 covers 8 bases. V trimming: 7 bases; J trimming: 7 bases; junction bases outside the gene matches: 9. There are 13 residues in the CDR3. The germline CDR1 and CDR2 sequences are SGHDT and YYEEEE. CDR3 nucleotide sequence: TGTGCCAGCGGGCAGGGGGCCGGAGGGACCCAGTACTTC. Amino acid sequence: CASGQGAGGTQYF.

This clone has just a few counts. This sequence joins TRBV9 and TRBJ1-2; no reliable D call. Germline V gene lookup returns CDR1 SGDLS and CDR2 YYNGEE. Trimming shortened V by 1 base and J by 2 bases, and 6 bases separated the two germline ends. The CDR3 loop spans 13 amino acids. CDR3 sequence: CASSVSVNYGYTF. CDR3 nucleotides: TGTGCCAGCAGCGTATCGGTGAACTATGGCTACACCTTC. Based on the CDR3 plus reference TRBV9 and TRBJ1-2, the full variable domain is DSGVTQTPKHLITATGQRVTLRCSPRSGDLSVYWYQQSLDQGLQFLIQYYNGEERAKGNILERFSAQQFPDLHSELNLSSLELGDSALYFCASSVSVNYGYTFGSGTRLTVV.

This rearrangement joins TRBV6-6 to TRBJ2-3; 7 nucleotides match TRBD2. This CDR3 contains 15 residues. Per the germline V gene, CDR1 is MNHNY and CDR2 is SVGAGI (reference sequence). The J segment lost 10 bases and the V segment lost 8 bases, leaving 18 bases of the junction unmatched. CDR3 residues: CASLGRDRPRSPQYF. The CDR3, as DNA: TGTGCCAGCTTGGGGAGGGACCGCCCACGGTCACCGCAGTATTTT.

The V gene is TRBV5-4, the J gene TRBJ1-2; 9 bases are a match to TRBD1. J was trimmed by 2 bases and V by 0 bases; bases with no gene match: 2. From germline, CDR1 is SGHNT and CDR2 YYREEE (reference sequence). The CDR3 is 15 amino acids. CDR3 residues: CASSLGQGGNYGYTF. The DNA of the CDR3 is TGTGCCAGCAGCTTGGGACAGGGGGGGAACTATGGCTACACCTTC.

The rearrangement uses TRBV29-1 and TRBJ1-5; TRBD1 agrees at 7 bases. In germline, CDR1 is SQVTM, CDR2 ANQGSEA. V gave up 4 bases and J gave up 4 bases; unmatched junction bases: 7. There are 14 residues in the CDR3. Here the CDR3 DNA reads TGCAGCGTTGTAACAGGGGTAGGGAATCAGCCCCAGCATTTT. This sequence encodes CSVVTGVGNQPQHF.

The gene calls are TRBV2 and TRBJ2-3, with TRBD1 matching over 8 bases. CDR1 and CDR2 from the germline V gene are SNHLY and FYNNEI. Trimming cost V 7 bases and J 9 bases; bases outside gene matches: 9. CDR3 length: 13 amino acids. Here the CDR3 DNA reads TGTGCCAGCAATACAGGACAGGGTAGCACGCAGTATTTT. This gives the protein CASNTGQGSTQYF.

This clone was found a few times. This chain links TRBV7-7 with TRBJ2-2; 9 nucleotides align to TRBD2. Per germline, CDR1 SSHAT and CDR2 FNYEAQ (reference sequence). This CDR3 has 16 residues. The V and J ends lost 0 bases and 6 bases, in that order; junction bases with no gene match: 5. CDR3 amino acids: CASSLAASGIPGELFF. The CDR3 DNA reads as TGTGCCAGCAGCTTAGCAGCTAGCGGGATACCCGGGGAGCTGTTTTTT.

The chain recombines TRBV11-1 with TRBJ1-1, with D uncertain. Germline V gives CDR1 SGHAT, CDR2 FQDESV (reference sequence). The V end lost 1 base, the J end lost 5 bases, and 8 bases lay between the germline ends. The CDR3 is 13 amino acids. In DNA form, the CDR3 reads TGTGCCAGCAGCTTAGTCGTCCGTACTGAAGCTTTCTTT. Its translation: CASSLVVRTEAFF. The whole variable domain, filled in from reference TRBV11-1 and TRBJ1-1, reads EAEVAQSPRYKITEKSQAVAFWCDPISGHATLYWYRQILGQGPELLVQFQDESVVDDSQLPKDRFSAERLKGVDSTLKIQPAELGDSAMYLCASSLVVRTEAFFGQGTRLTVV.

The rearrangement joins TRBV27 to TRBJ1-5; D is undetermined. The CDR3 extends over 16 amino acids. The V gene lost 2 bases and the J gene lost 0 bases, with 11 bases spanning the gap. Germline V gives CDR1 MNHEY, CDR2 SMNVEV (reference sequence). The CDR3 here is CASSLGGLLSNQPQHF. CDR3 in DNA: TGTGCCAGCAGTTTAGGAGGTCTACTTAGCAATCAGCCCCAGCATTTT.

This clone was seen more than once but under ten times. The chain links TRBV7-9 to TRBJ1-2, with D uncertain. Trimming removed 3 bases from V and 3 bases from J, with 14 bases in between. The germline V gene has CDR1 SEHNR and CDR2 FQNEAQ (reference sequence). The CDR3 totals 15 residues. The CDR3 DNA is TGTGCCAGCAGCTTTGCCTCGGGGTACGACTATGGCTACACCTTC. Amino acid sequence: CASSFASGYDYGYTF.

For this clone: The same CDR3 can be traced to other DNA sequences in this sample. The chain has TRBV5-1 and TRBJ1-1; 9 bases line up with TRBD1. V lost 4 bases to trimming and J lost 3 bases; unmatched junction nucleotides: 7. Germline CDR1 SGHRS, CDR2 YFSETQ. CDR3 length: 15 amino acids. In nucleotides, the CDR3 is TGCGCCAGCAGCCCCGGGACAGGGAAAGACACTGAAGCTTTCTTT. Translated: CASSPGTGKDTEAFF.

J is TRBJ1-1 and V is TRBV5-1; a possible D gene is TRBD1 (5 bases). This CDR3 has 15 amino acids. V lost 0 bases and J 5 bases, leaving 14 bases between the germline ends. The germline V gene encodes CDR1 SGHRS and CDR2 YFSETQ. The CDR3, as DNA: TGCGCCAGCAGCTTGGACGGGGGTAGGGAGACTGAAGCTTTCTTT. It specifies CASSLDGGRETEAFF. Variable domain in full (rest from reference TRBV5-1 and TRBJ1-1): KAGVTQTPRYLIKTRGQQVTLSCSPISGHRSVSWYQQTPGQGLQFLFEYFSETQRNKGNFPGRFSGRQFSNSRSEMNVSTLELGDSALYLCASSLDGGRETEAFFGQGTRLTVV.

The chain couples TRBV14 to TRBJ2-3; tentative D call: TRBD2 (5 bases). The V gene's germline CDR1 is SGHDN and CDR2 FVKESK. Deletions cut 2 bases from V and 0 bases from J, with 18 bases between. CDR3 length: 18 residues. The CDR3 DNA is TGTGCCAGCAGCCAATATTACCCTGGGCTAGCTAGCACAGATACGCAGTATTTT. Translated: CASSQYYPGLASTDTQYF. The full variable domain, in which reference TRBV14 and TRBJ2-3 provide the parts outside the CDR3, is EAGVTQFPSHSVIEKGQTVTLRCDPISGHDNLYWYRRVMGKEIKFLLHFVKESKQDESGMPNNRFLAERTGGTYSTLKVQPAELEDSGVYFCASSQYYPGLASTDTQYFGPGTRLTVL.

This chain connects TRBV5-4 to TRBJ1-1; D perhaps matches TRBD1 (5 bases). The CDR3 is made up of 15 amino acids. Germline V gene lookup returns CDR1 SGHNT and CDR2 YYREEE (reference sequence). Trimming cost V 4 bases and J 0 bases, with 13 bases left between them. The CDR3 bases are TGTGCCAGCAGCCCCGGTGCGGGGGTGAACACTGAAGCTTTCTTT. Translating it yields CASSPGAGVNTEAFF.